This entry lists 11 T cell receptor beta chains sequenced from one sample in a study of cytomegalovirus exposure and HLA in healthy donors. Sequencing used immunoSEQ multiplex PCR; TCRdb keeps in-frame clones, though not all of them. The table shows 98,000 or so clones, with roughly 95% occurring only once. Sequencing was carried out using PBMCs. The receptors were gathered from a woman aged 18-29 years in good health and CMV-seronegative.

The chain has TRBV5-6 and TRBJ2-3; D is undetermined. V was pared by 5 bases and J by 0 bases, with 16 bases between. Germline CDR1 and CDR2: SGHDT and YYEEEE. The CDR3 contains 16 residues. CDR3 sequence reads: CASRSEAAFSTDTQYF. The CDR3 DNA sequence: TGTGCCAGCAGAAGTGAGGCGGCATTTAGCACAGATACGCAGTATTTT. Full variable domain (remainder filled in from reference TRBV5-6 and TRBJ2-3): DAGVTQSPTHLIKTRGQQVTLRCSPKSGHDTVSWYQQALGQGPQFIFQYYEEEERQRGNFPDRFSGHQFPNYSSELNVNALLLGDSALYLCASRSEAAFSTDTQYFGPGTRLTVL.

This chain joins TRBV6-1 and TRBJ2-3; TRBD1 matches 7 bases. CDR3 length: 16 amino acids. Looked up from germline, CDR1 is MNHNS and CDR2 is SASEGT. The trim removed 3 bases at V and 2 bases at J, leaving 8 bases unmatched. DNA for the CDR3: TGTGCCAGCAGTGATCTTCGAGGGGGCCCCACAGATACGCAGTATTTT. Amino acids: CASSDLRGGPTDTQYF.

The chain combines TRBV5-4 with TRBJ1-1, with D hard to call. This CDR3 has 15 residues. Per the germline V gene, CDR1 is SGHNT and CDR2 is YYREEE (reference sequence). V gave up 4 bases and J gave up 0 bases, with 13 bases separating them. The CDR3 DNA sequence: TGTGCCAGCAGCGTACCACAATCCATGAACACTGAAGCTTTCTTT. Translation: CASSVPQSMNTEAFF.

The rearrangement uses TRBV4-1 and TRBJ2-7; TRBD2 agrees at 8 bases. The CDR3 has 14 residues. V trimming: 4 bases; J trimming: 2 bases; junction bases outside the gene matches: 4. Looked up from germline, CDR1 is MGHRA and CDR2 is YSYEKL. The CDR3 region is CASSPFSGTYEQYF. Here the CDR3 DNA reads TGCGCCAGCAGCCCTTTTAGCGGGACCTACGAGCAGTACTTC.

The V call is TRBV27, the J call TRBJ1-2; D unclear. CDR3 length: 13 residues. Trimming pared 4 bases from V and 6 bases from J, leaving 12 bases between. Germline CDR1 and CDR2: MNHEY and SMNVEV (reference sequence). The CDR3 DNA reads TGTGCCAGCAGTTGGCAGCCGGGAAATGGCTACACCTTC. Its translation: CASSWQPGNGYTF.

V usage is TRBV5-4 and J usage is TRBJ2-2; 12 bases agree with TRBD2. Germline assignment: CDR1 SGHNT and CDR2 YYREEE (reference sequence). After removal of 0 bases from V and 3 bases from J, the junction contained 0 bases not matched to a gene. This CDR3 contains 16 residues. The CDR3 region is CASSLGTSGDTGELFF. CDR3 in DNA: TGTGCCAGCAGCTTGGGGACTAGCGGGGACACCGGGGAGCTGTTTTTT.

The chain combines TRBV6-1 with TRBJ2-7; D is perhaps TRBD2 (5 bases). Germline V gene lookup returns CDR1 MNHNS and CDR2 SASEGT. V lost 3 bases and J lost 0, with 12 bases in between. CDR3 size: 15 residues. The CDR3 spells CASSDEGQSSYEQYF. The DNA for the CDR3 is TGTGCCAGCAGTGACGAGGGCCAGAGCTCCTACGAGCAGTACTTC.

This rearrangement joins TRBV9 to TRBJ2-5; 8 nucleotides match TRBD1. V was clipped by 4 bases and J by 4 bases; unmatched bases: 12. CDR1 SGDLS and CDR2 YYNGEE come from the germline V gene. This CDR3 is built from 16 residues. CDR3 region: CASSPGAGGSRETQYF. The CDR3 DNA reads as TGTGCCAGCAGCCCCGGGGCAGGGGGCTCAAGAGAGACCCAGTACTTC.

This chain links TRBV11-2 with TRBJ2-5; weak D call: TRBD1 (6 bases). Per germline, CDR1 SGHAT and CDR2 FQNNGV. The CDR3 is 13 amino acids. V gave up 5 bases and J gave up 5 bases, with 12 bases separating them. The CDR3 is CASSRQVFETQYF. CDR3 DNA: TGTGCCAGCAGCCGACAGGTGTTCGAGACCCAGTACTTC.

The genes are TRBV27 and TRBJ2-3; 11 nucleotides match TRBD2. CDR3 size: 17 residues. Looked up from germline, CDR1 is MNHEY and CDR2 is SMNVEV (reference sequence). Trimming took 5 bases from V and 6 from J; bases not matched to a gene: 13. For the CDR3, the DNA is TGTGCCAGCAGTCCCAGACCGACTAGCGGGGTTGTGGATACGCAGTATTTT. Encoded protein: CASSPRPTSGVVDTQYF.

The rearrangement links TRBV10-2 to TRBJ2-6, with 11 bases aligning to TRBD1. V was pared by 6 bases and J by 4 bases, with 8 bases of the junction left unmatched. The germline V gene encodes CDR1 WSHSY and CDR2 SAAADI. The CDR3 has 17 amino acids. The chain's CDR3 is CASRVGTGGTGANVLTF. In DNA, the CDR3 is TGCGCCAGCAGGGTAGGGACAGGGGGTACCGGGGCCAACGTCCTGACTTTC.